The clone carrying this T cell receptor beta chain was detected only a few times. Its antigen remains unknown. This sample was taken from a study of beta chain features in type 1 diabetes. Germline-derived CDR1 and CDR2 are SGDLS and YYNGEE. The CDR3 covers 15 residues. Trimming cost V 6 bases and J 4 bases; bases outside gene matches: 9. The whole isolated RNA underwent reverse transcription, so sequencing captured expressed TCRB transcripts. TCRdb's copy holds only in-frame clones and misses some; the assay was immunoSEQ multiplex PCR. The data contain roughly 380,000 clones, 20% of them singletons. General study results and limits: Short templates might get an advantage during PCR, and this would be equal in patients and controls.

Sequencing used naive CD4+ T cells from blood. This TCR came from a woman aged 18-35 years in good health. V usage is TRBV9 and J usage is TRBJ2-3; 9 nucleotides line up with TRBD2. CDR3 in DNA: TGTGCCAGCACCCTAGGGCGGGGGGGCCCAGATACGCAGTATTTT. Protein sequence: CASTLGRGGPDTQYF.